This TCR beta chain was identified in a study of cytomegalovirus exposure and HLA in healthy donors (dated by TCRdb to 2017 to 2019). Notes on the research overall: In an earlier analysis of several hundred of the donors, approximately 300 Gb of sequence data and 95 million to 130 million unique TCR beta sequences from roughly 180 million T cells were reported. The study aimed to test whether signatures of past pathogen exposure could be identified by cataloging public T cell receptors. The later analysis used no new phenotypic data to find candidate immune exposures, relying instead on TCR beta sequences and their occurrence across donors. Genome-wide SNP genotypes for about 60% of the roughly 700 donors were used in a later genetic analysis, which treated that subset as a discovery cohort. To decide whether each TCR beta V gene segment behaved as functional or pseudogenic, an earlier analysis of some 600 of the donors relied on high-throughput TCR beta sequencing. In a later analysis, previously published TCR beta repertoires from 550 to 750 donors were re-analyzed and high-resolution HLA genotyping was added so that TCR occurrence patterns could be studied. An early release that covered roughly 600 HLA-typed donors contained around 300 gigabases of sequencing data and about 93 million unique TCR sequences. In addition to the first cohort of 500 to 850 subjects, a separate validation cohort of 120 different subjects was used. High-throughput TCR immunosequencing, statistical association of individual TCRs with disease status, and machine learning were combined to predict cytomegalovirus infection status. The number of donors typed differed by locus, with roughly 629-640 for A, B, C, DRB1 and DQB1, more than 500 for DQA1, about 610 for DPA1, and around 430 for DPB1. The study profiled the T cell repertoires of about 720 subjects by immunosequencing and related them to cytomegalovirus serostatus. All discovery cohort repertoires had been generated using a single sequencing platform. On average, 235,054 unique TCR beta nucleotide sequences were sequenced per donor among more than 350 genotyped donors of the cohort, with about 19% of those sequences being non-productive. HLA typing included class I and class II loci at four-digit resolution. Of the approximately 400 genotyped donors, 81% were placed in the genetic ancestry cluster associated with self-reported Caucasian donors. Alongside the repertoire data, information on donor age, sex, ethnicity and CMV serostatus was compiled. Several DR-DQ haplotypes were handled as single units for association and clustering, since linkage in the cohort was strong.

In total, 630 or so healthy bone marrow donors made up the cohort. At the time of sampling, all cohort members were nominally healthy, though unrecorded immune exposures were likely present. The donor tested CMV seropositive, placing the donor among the 290 or so seropositive members of the cohort. Every donor gave a peripheral blood sample, and the peripheral blood mononuclear cells from that sample were used for TCR beta sequencing. Genomic DNA extraction from the blood cell samples was performed with the Qiagen DNeasy Blood Extraction Kit. Receptor libraries were prepared by the immunoSEQ multiplex PCR assay. A mixture of 60 forward primers for TCR Vbeta segments and 13 reverse primers for TCR Jbeta segments was used in the multiplex PCR. The CDR3 region of rearranged TCR beta genes was amplified from genomic DNA by a multiplex PCR assay. The amplified TCR beta libraries were sequenced on the Illumina HiSeq System as 87-base-pair reads. The published analysis was carried out like this. Across the 670 or so repertoires, a later analysis counted approximately 83 million unique TCR beta chains, about 10 million of which were shared by at least two donors. A nearest-neighbor algorithm error-corrected the raw reads and collapsed the reads into unique sequences, merging closely related sequences to remove PCR and sequencing errors. Alignment of CDR3 sequences to IMGT reference sequences was used to assign V, D and J gene segments. For a sequence to be retained, at least a six-nucleotide match to both a V gene segment and a J gene segment was required. Rearrangements were called productive when the CDR3 lacked stop codons and stayed in frame with V and J; all others were non-productive. CDR3 was defined by IMGT convention, running from the second conserved V-encoded cysteine to the conserved J-encoded phenylalanine. Sequences without an unambiguous match to a single V gene segment were excluded from the earlier analysis of over 500 of the donors. An earlier analysis of under 750 of the donors called V segments functional above 56.7% productive rearrangements and segregating when the between-donor standard deviation exceeded 5%. A statistical classification framework was developed to diagnose cytomegalovirus status using the catalog of TCR beta chain sequences. A later analysis assigned V and J genes by comparing TCR nucleotide sequences with IMGT/GENE-DB human TR gene sequences. A later analysis assigned CDR3 sequences and most-parsimonious VDJ recombination scenarios with the TCRdist pipeline. A later analysis defined each TCR beta chain by its CDR3 amino acid sequence plus V-gene family, and excluded reads lacking a unique V-gene family. As a way to deal with suspected cross-contamination and a sequencing artifact, a later analysis dropped 592 nucleotide sequences that were highly shared and had low generation probability. In a later analysis, a clonal expansion index for each public chain was calculated from normalized within-repertoire ranks of inferred template counts. In a later analysis, generation probabilities were computed using a VDJ recombination model fitted to out-of-frame rearrangements, and the results were checked against IGoR. In a later analysis, hypergeometric tests were used to score TCR-TCR, TCR-HLA and TCR-CMV co-occurrence, with a repertoire-size bias correction applied to TCR pairs. In a later analysis, false discovery rates were estimated by permuting HLA or CMV assignments 20 times. A later analysis grouped co-occurring TCRs with DBSCAN, adding TCRdist sequence similarity when clustering within HLA-allele-positive subsets. Repertoires with fewer than 30,000 or more than 120,000 public chains were left out of co-occurrence clustering, as were a few repertoires with anomalous nucleotide sharing. In its TCRdb copy, this immuneACCESS table keeps in-frame sequences only and misses some clones. Where compared with another copy, unresolved V genes explain less than half of these, and the others have no known cause. That table supplies the V and J calls and clone size; D and trimming were determined from the DNA. This sample comprises fewer than 200,000 clones, approximately 67% of them detected only once. Jointly, the top ten make up 3.5% to 5.5% of the sample.

This clone occurred a few times. Its binding antigen is unknown. Base qualities are not recorded, but no much larger clone differs from it by a single base. V is shortened by 0 bases, J by 4 bases, and the region joining them spans 4 bases. CDR1 and CDR2 are read off the germline V gene as SGHRS and YFSETQ. The CDR3 contains 12 residues, cysteine and phenylalanine counted. Only the CDR3 DNA stays, 36 bases, in frame from base 1. Broad study findings and their caveats: In an earlier analysis of 587 of the donors, most TCR beta V segments appeared in productive rearrangements about 87% or about 30% of the time, broadly matching IMGT annotations. It was suggested by the authors that the approach could potentially be generalized to other disease states and immunological phenotypes. In a later analysis, HLA-associated TCR beta chains were found to be more clonally expanded and to have lower generation probabilities than equally common non-associated chains. Because the 87-base-pair reads could not distinguish some IMGT-functional V segments, including TRBV6-2 and TRBV6-3, those segments were excluded. Compared with the approximately 670-donor mean, donors in an Asian-associated ancestry cluster had fewer N-insertions in productive TCRs, according to a later genetic analysis. In both the original and validation cohorts, the classifier was reported to diagnose cytomegalovirus status with high specificity and sensitivity. The study gave a list of 150 to 200 TCR beta chains associated with cytomegalovirus. In this cohort, only TCR beta chains were sequenced, and detectable features were limited by the absence of alpha or paired-chain data. In vitro tests confirmed that a few of the cytomegalovirus-associated TCR beta chains recognize cytomegalovirus antigens. When HLA alleles, especially DR and DQ, strongly co-occurred, TCR associations were difficult to assign to individual alleles. HLA typing was unavailable for some donors at each locus, so association tests used only the typed subset. Correlated functional status among segregating V segments might be attributable to linkage disequilibrium, but an unknown experimental factor could not be ruled out. For the cohort, immune exposure information was limited to CMV serostatus. Roughly uniform sequencing depth across donors was assumed in presence/absence analyses, although this assumption may not hold. A further reported finding was that TCR beta sequences accurately predicted the HLA-A and HLA-B alleles for most subjects in the first cohort. Because counts were too low, approximately 15 rarely observed V segments, including chromosome 9 orphons, were excluded from the earlier analysis of 500 to 700 of the donors. While some public TCRs were present in many individuals, most TCR sequences turned up only very rarely across donors. The sequencing pipeline was judged likely to have produced a cluster of highly shared sequence variants as a technical artifact. At a false discovery rate of 0.05, a later analysis linked under 20,000 TCR beta sequences to specific HLA alleles. In a later analysis, several top co-occurrence clusters were reported to appear linked to parvovirus B19, influenza, CMV and Epstein-Barr virus. According to a later analysis, most CMV-associated TCR beta chains appeared to be HLA-restricted, and the HLA associations seemed to be driven largely by CMV exposure. In a later genetic analysis, a missense DCLRE1C variant was associated with V-gene and J-gene trimming of TCR beta chains, and the association was replicated in an independent cohort. In a later analysis, TCR association rates were found to vary across HLA loci, with the most associated TCRs seen for DRB1 alleles and the fewest for HLA-C alleles.

The chain is encoded by TRBV5-1 joined to TRBJ2-5, with the D gene not confidently named. This TCR came from a woman aged 18-30 years in good health and CMV-seropositive. Specimen: PBMCs. In nucleotides, the sequence is TGCGCCAGCAGCTTGGGAGTAGAGACCCAGTACTTC. Translated, it gives CASSLGVETQYF.